These 28 T cell receptor beta chains share one sample of origin, sequenced in a study of regulatory T cells in long-lasting Graves disease. This sample's time point: newly diagnosed GD, antithyroid drugs for less than 3 months. Preparation of the TCR library used RNA extracted from PBMCs. Relying on iRepertoire HTBI primers and Arm-PCR of CDR3 regions, the team built TCR beta libraries. TCRdb reprocessed the multiplex PCR reads via MiXCR and lists one record per CDR3 protein. The sample has hundreds of thousands of distinct CDR3 sequences; approximately 12% are singletons. These same records also appear under a second study, on T cells in Graves' hyperthyroidism and ophthalmopathy.

The source material was peripheral blood mononuclear cells (PBMCs), sampled at new diagnosis, from a patient treated with antithyroid drugs. Receptors originate from a woman aged 30 to 39 with Graves disease.

Only a few counts were recorded for this clonotype. The CDR3 nucleotides are TGTGCCAGCAGCCAGACCGGGACACCAAACTATGGCTACACCTTC. Protein sequence: CASSQTGTPNYGYTF. The gene calls are TRBV4-2 and TRBJ1-2; a possible D gene is TRBD1 (6 bases). With 3 bases removed from V and 2 bases from J, the gap between germline ends came to 13 bases. The CDR3 loop spans 15 amino acids. The germline CDR1 and CDR2 sequences are LGHNA and YNFKEQ.

This clonotype has at least ten counts. The chain links TRBV7-2 to TRBJ2-1; TRBD2 is a possible D gene (6 bases). Germline assignment: CDR1 SGHTA and CDR2 FQGNSA. CDR3 length: 14 residues. V was shortened by 5 bases and J by 0 bases, with 8 bases between the two germline ends. Written as DNA, the CDR3 is TGTGCCAGCAGCAGGAGGGCCTCCTACAATGAGCAGTTCTTC. This gives the protein CASSRRASYNEQFF.

This clonotype was detected many times. This chain uses TRBV27 with TRBJ1-4; D gene unclear. This CDR3 is 14 amino acids long. V lost 3 bases, J lost 4 bases, and 9 bases lay in between. CDR1 and CDR2 (germline): MNHEY, SMNVEV (reference sequence). The CDR3 spells CASSLRADNEKLFF. As DNA, the CDR3 is TGTGCCAGCAGTTTGCGGGCAGATAATGAAAAACTGTTTTTT.

The sample holds a few counts of this clonotype. The chain is built from TRBV30 and TRBJ2-3, with TRBD2 identical over 16 bases. In germline, CDR1 is GTSNPN, CDR2 SVGIG (reference sequence). Trimming took 8 bases from V and 3 from J; bases not matched to a gene: 8. The CDR3 extends over 16 amino acids. The CDR3 loop is CALRGLAGGPTDTQYF. The CDR3 DNA follows: TGTGCCCTCCGGGGACTAGCGGGAGGGCCGACAGATACGCAGTATTTT.

The chain uses TRBV15 and TRBJ2-6; D ambiguous. Trimming cost V 0 bases and J 0 bases, with 18 bases left between them. Germline CDR1 and CDR2: LNHNV and YYDKDF (reference sequence). The CDR3 loop spans 20 amino acids. CDR3 DNA: TGTGCCACCAGCAGAGATATTGTTGTGAGGCCAGACTCTGGGGCCAACGTCCTGACTTTC. Protein product: CATSRDIVVRPDSGANVLTF.

The chain uses TRBV4-3 and TRBJ2-3; D is ambiguous. The V and J ends lost 0 bases and 6 bases respectively, with 16 bases between them. CDR3 length equals 16 residues. CDR1 is LGHNA and CDR2 is YSLEER in the germline V gene. The chain's CDR3 is CASSQEVRSFTDTQYF. The DNA for the CDR3 is TGCGCCAGCAGCCAAGAAGTGCGGTCGTTCACTGATACGCAGTATTTT.

A few counts support this clonotype. The chain combines TRBV29-1 with TRBJ1-3; 11 bases are shared with TRBD1. This CDR3 comprises 17 residues. Germline V gene data show CDR1 as SQVTM and CDR2 as ANQGSEA. The J segment lost 6 bases and the V segment lost 4 bases, leaving 14 bases of the junction unmatched. The CDR3 sequence: CSVVGDLPGQGENTIYF. The CDR3 coding sequence is TGCAGCGTTGTGGGGGATTTGCCGGGACAGGGGGAAAACACCATATATTTT.

The chain links TRBV7-2 to TRBJ2-2, with 13 bases lining up with TRBD2. The CDR3 length is 14 residues. V gave up 6 bases and J gave up 11 bases; unmatched junction bases: 6. Germline CDR1 reads SGHTA; CDR2 reads FQGNSA. CDR3 loop: CASRVGLAGIELFF. Written as DNA, the CDR3 is TGTGCCAGCAGGGTGGGACTAGCGGGGATCGAGCTGTTTTTT.

Ten or more counts support this clonotype. The genes are TRBV6-2 or TRBV6-3 and TRBJ2-7; D not resolved. Germline values: CDR1 MNHEY, CDR2 SVGEGT. The CDR3 contains 12 residues. V was trimmed by 5 bases and J by 0 bases, leaving 5 bases between them. CDR3 region: CASSPNSYEQYF. CDR3 nucleotides: TGTGCCAGCAGTCCGAACTCCTACGAGCAGTACTTC.

This clonotype was detected many times. J is TRBJ1-3 and V is TRBV27; D possibly corresponds to TRBD1 (5 bases). The CDR3 runs 18 residues. V gave up 6 bases and J gave up 0 bases, with 21 bases separating them. CDR1 and CDR2 (germline): MNHEY, SMNVEV (reference sequence). The CDR3 reads CASSPLGGGTHSGNTIYF. CDR3 bases: TGTGCCAGCAGCCCCTTGGGGGGGGGTACTCACTCTGGAAACACCATATATTTT.

This clonotype was counted between two and nine times. J is TRBJ2-1 and V is TRBV6-5, with 7 nucleotides matching TRBD2. Germline values: CDR1 MNHEY, CDR2 SVGAGI. The ends lost 2 bases at V and 0 bases at J; junction bases unmatched: 13. There are 19 residues in the CDR3. In DNA form, the CDR3 reads TGTGCCAGCAGTTACGGGCTAGCGGACCCGAGGAGCTCCTACAATGAGCAGTTCTTC. It specifies CASSYGLADPRSSYNEQFF.

This clonotype was observed many times. V gene TRBV15 combines with J gene TRBJ2-1, with TRBD2 matching over 7 bases. Germline V gives CDR1 LNHNV, CDR2 YYDKDF (reference sequence). V shed 3 bases, J shed 8 bases, and the junction held 19 bases outside the gene matches. The CDR3 runs to 18 residues. The CDR3 here is CATSSPGSTKPGGDEQFF. The DNA of the CDR3 is TGTGCCACCAGCAGCCCGGGCTCTACTAAGCCGGGAGGCGATGAGCAGTTCTTC.

This clonotype has ten or more counts. The gene calls are TRBV11-3 and TRBJ2-7, with 12 bases matching TRBD1. The CDR3 runs to 15 residues. The trim removed 5 bases at V and 5 bases at J, leaving 7 bases unmatched. Germline CDR1 reads SGHNT; CDR2 reads YENEEA. CDR3 sequence reads: CASSPGDRGLNEQYF. CDR3 bases: TGTGCCAGCAGCCCGGGGGACAGGGGGCTGAACGAGCAGTACTTC.

This clonotype was seen many times. V usage is TRBV28 and J usage is TRBJ2-1; no reliable D call. The CDR3 runs to 13 residues. Germline V gene data show CDR1 as MDHEN and CDR2 as SYDVKM. Trimming stripped 6 bases from V and 3 bases from J, with 9 bases between. The CDR3 coding sequence is TGTGCCAGCAGCTTGGGCCACTACAATGAGCAGTTCTTC. Amino acid sequence: CASSLGHYNEQFF. Complete variable domain (other parts from reference TRBV28 and TRBJ2-1): DVKVTQSSRYLVKRTGEKVFLECVQDMDHENMFWYRQDPGLGLRLIYFSYDVKMKEKGDIPEGYSVSREKKERFSLILESASTNQTSMYLCASSLGHYNEQFFGPGTRLTVL.

The rearrangement uses TRBV5-1 and TRBJ1-1; 8 bases agree with TRBD1. With V trimmed by 5 bases and J by 8 bases, 5 bases remained unmatched. Germline-derived CDR1 and CDR2 are SGHRS and YFSETQ. This CDR3 region has 12 residues. This CDR3 is CASRLDRAEAFF. The DNA of the CDR3 is TGCGCCAGCAGACTGGACAGGGCGGAAGCTTTCTTT.

This clonotype was observed many times. This chain links TRBV6-5 with TRBJ1-1, with D unclear. This CDR3 comprises 15 residues. V was pared by 0 bases and J by 3 bases, with 11 bases between. Germline V gene data show CDR1 as MNHEY and CDR2 as SVGAGI. The CDR3 DNA reads TGTGCCAGCAGTTACTCTCGGGCAGGTGACACTGAAGCTTTCTTT. It specifies CASSYSRAGDTEAFF.

The chain recombines TRBV2 with TRBJ2-1; 8 bases line up with TRBD2. The CDR3 runs 14 residues. Germline trimming cut 8 bases from V and 5 bases from J; bases unmatched to any gene: 8. Germline assignment: CDR1 SNHLY and CDR2 FYNNEI. The CDR3 spells CASSSGRSDNEQFF. The CDR3 DNA follows: TGTGCCAGCTCCAGCGGGAGATCGGACAATGAGCAGTTCTTC. The whole variable domain, remainder taken from reference TRBV2 and TRBJ2-1, is EPEVTQTPSHQVTQMGQEVILRCVPISNHLYFYWYRQILGQKVEFLVSFYNNEISEKSEIFDDQFSVERPDGSNFTLKIRSTKLEDSAMYFCASSSGRSDNEQFFGPGTRLTVL.

The chain recombines TRBV19 with TRBJ2-6; D is perhaps TRBD2 (6 bases). Germline V CDR1 and CDR2: LNHDA, SQIVND (reference sequence). The germline V and J ends were trimmed by 5 bases and 0 bases, with 8 bases remaining between them. The CDR3 consists of 15 residues. CDR3 sequence reads: CASSGGVSGANVLTF. The CDR3, as DNA: TGTGCCAGTAGTGGCGGGGTCTCTGGGGCCAACGTCCTGACTTTC.

This clonotype was seen ten or more times. The chain joins TRBV20-1 to TRBJ2-5, with D perhaps matching TRBD2 (7 bases). V lost 6 bases and J lost 1, with 18 bases in between. Germline assignment: CDR1 DFQATT and CDR2 SNEGSKA (reference sequence). The CDR3 extends over 15 amino acids. CDR3 in DNA: TGCAGTGCCGAGGGCGGGGGCGGGACCCAAGAGACCCAGTACTTC. Translation: CSAEGGGGTQETQYF.

This clonotype was recorded many times. V is TRBV28 and J is TRBJ1-1, with unresolved D. The germline CDR1 and CDR2 sequences are MDHEN and SYDVKM. The CDR3 length is 14 residues. The ends were cut back, 5 bases at V and 6 bases at J, with 16 bases in the middle. CDR3 nucleotides: TGTGCCAGCAGTGGACCAGGAGCCCTCCCTGAAGCTTTCTTT. It yields the protein CASSGPGALPEAFF.

This clonotype has more than one count but fewer than ten. The chain recombines TRBV19 with TRBJ1-2; 8 bases are shared with TRBD1. Germline-derived CDR1 and CDR2 are LNHDA and SQIVND (reference sequence). V dropped 6 bases and J dropped 3; count of bases not matched to a gene: 6. The CDR3 has 14 residues. The CDR3 coding sequence is TGTGCCAGTAGCCGAGGACAGGGCTACTATGGCTACACCTTC. Its protein product is CASSRGQGYYGYTF. The complete variable domain, with remaining parts taken from reference TRBV19 and TRBJ1-2, reads DGGITQSPKYLFRKEGQNVTLSCEQNLNHDAMYWYRQDPGQGLRLIYYSQIVNDFQKGDIAEGYSVSREKKESFPLTVTSAQKNPTAFYLCASSRGQGYYGYTFGSGTRLTVV.

There are many counts of this clonotype. The chain is built from TRBV30 and TRBJ2-5; maybe TRBD1 (5 bases). The germline V and J ends were trimmed by 3 bases and 1 base, with 12 bases remaining between them. The CDR3 is 14 residues long. Germline V gives CDR1 GTSNPN, CDR2 SVGIG (reference sequence). The CDR3 is CAWRVDSFQETQYF. CDR3 bases: TGTGCCTGGAGGGTAGACAGTTTCCAAGAGACCCAGTACTTC.

This clonotype was seen ten or more times. The CDR3 region has the DNA TGCGCCAGCAGCTTGGTCCCAGCACGCACAGATACGCAGTATTTT. Its protein product is CASSLVPARTDTQYF. The rearrangement joins TRBV5-1 to TRBJ2-3, with D unclear. The CDR3 runs to 15 residues. CDR1 and CDR2 from the germline V gene are SGHRS and YFSETQ. Deletions cut 0 bases from V and 1 base from J, with 9 bases between.

This clonotype appeared a few times. The genes are TRBV11-2 and TRBJ1-1; a possible D gene is TRBD1 (6 bases). V lost 0 bases and J lost 4, with 9 bases in between. The germline V gene has CDR1 SGHAT and CDR2 FQNNGV. This CDR3 spans 14 amino acids. The CDR3 region is CASSLEGALTEAFF. The CDR3 DNA reads TGTGCCAGCAGCTTAGAGGGGGCGCTCACTGAAGCTTTCTTT.

This clonotype was recorded at least ten times. The gene calls are TRBV6-1 and TRBJ2-7, with TRBD2 identical over 9 bases. In germline, CDR1 is MNHNS, CDR2 SASEGT. The CDR3 has 15 amino acids. V shed 7 bases and J 0 bases; nucleotides not matched to a gene: 7. Written as DNA, the CDR3 is TGTGCCAGCACCCCGGGACTAGCCGACTCCTACGAGCAGTACTTC. It translates to CASTPGLADSYEQYF.

This clonotype came up a few times. Here the CDR3 omits its conserved ending phenylalanine or tryptophan, so a read error is the likely source. V gene TRBV12-3 or TRBV12-4 combines with J gene TRBJ2-1; TRBD2 might be the D (6 bases). The CDR3 spans 14 residues. Trimming cost V 3 bases and J 5 bases, with 11 bases left between them. This chain's CDR3 is CASSFKGLDNEQFL. In nucleotides, the CDR3 is TGTGCCAGCAGTTTCAAGGGACTCGACAATGAGCAGTTCCTC.

This clonotype has just a few counts. V and J are TRBV15 and TRBJ2-1; maybe TRBD1 (6 bases). V lost 0 bases to trimming and J lost 12 bases, with 12 bases between them. The CDR3 contains 13 residues. The germline V gene encodes CDR1 LNHNV and CDR2 YYDKDF (reference sequence). The chain's CDR3 is CATSREMGAGQFF. In DNA form, the CDR3 reads TGTGCCACCAGCAGAGAAATGGGGGCTGGGCAGTTCTTC.

Many counts were recorded for this clonotype. This chain uses TRBV7-9 with TRBJ2-5; D ambiguous. The CDR3 is 14 amino acids. Per the germline V gene, CDR1 is SEHNR and CDR2 is FQNEAQ (reference sequence). V lost 2 bases and J 5 bases, leaving 12 bases between the germline ends. CDR3 sequence: CASSLITSGETQYF. The CDR3 bases are TGTGCCAGCAGCTTAATCACCTCCGGGGAGACCCAGTACTTC. The complete variable domain, with remaining parts taken from reference TRBV7-9 and TRBJ2-5, reads DTGVSQNPRHKITKRGQNVTFRCDPISEHNRLYWYRQTLGQGPEFLTYFQNEAQLEKSRLLSDRFSAERPKGSFSTLEIQRTEQGDSAMYLCASSLITSGETQYFGPGTRLLVL.